The subject of this entry is one T cell receptor (beta chain). This sample includes further DNA sequences coding for the same CDR3. The CDR3 totals 14 residues. J lost 4 bases, V lost 1 base, and 3 bases had no gene match. From germline, CDR1 is MNHNS and CDR2 SASEGT. These data originate in a study of blood T cell repertoires in COVID-19. Per the original methods: Counts of nucleated cells, estimated from reference gene primer amplification, were obtained. The repertoire was sequenced with immunoSEQ multiplex PCR; TCRdb's copy has only in-frame clones and lacks some. V and J calls and clone size are given by that table; D and trimming were obtained from the DNA. The sample consists of about 290,000 clones, around 85% of them appearing once.

Sample: peripheral blood. This rearrangement joins TRBV6-1 to TRBJ1-2, with 7 bases fitting TRBD1. This TCR derives from a woman aged 45-59 years with active or convalescent COVID-19. The CDR3 nucleotides read TGTGCCAGCAGTGAAGGGACAGGCCGCTATGGCTACACCTTC. Amino acids: CASSEGTGRYGYTF.